This T cell receptor beta chain was sequenced in a study of cytomegalovirus exposure and HLA in healthy donors. Study observations and caveats: Later on, an analysis found that several of the most significant clusters appeared to be linked to common viral pathogens, which included parvovirus B19. Previous analysis showed most TCR beta V segments were productive about 87% or about 30% of the time. Some public TCRs appeared in many individuals, while most sequences were rare.

About this clone itself: Its antigen is unidentified.

V lost 6 bases, J lost 0 bases, and 9 bases stayed unmatched. Germline V CDR1 and CDR2: SQVTM, ANQGSEA. This CDR3 comprises 15 residues. The PCR made use of 60 Vbeta and 13 Jbeta primers. Repertoires were generated with immunoSEQ multiplex PCR, while TCRdb's copy carries only in-frame clones and drops some. The sample includes about 150,000 clones, approximately 79% of them seen just once. The rearrangement links TRBV29-1 to TRBJ1-2; 8 bases agree with TRBD1. Material: PBMCs. The source is a woman aged 25 to 45 in good health and CMV-seronegative. CDR3 protein: CSVPPGTGSNYGYTF. In DNA, the CDR3 is TGCAGCGTCCCTCCCGGGACAGGATCTAACTATGGCTACACCTTC.